The 25 T cell receptor beta chains below all came from one sample that was sequenced in a study of response to subunit inactivated influenza vaccine. From the RT-PCR reads, TCRdb called clonotypes with MiXCR, one entry per CDR3 protein. The table has around 850,000 distinct CDR3 sequences, about 18% seen once; the top ten hold 11%. Sequenced here: PBMCs from blood, sampled roughly 5 days after vaccination. These receptors were obtained from a man aged 50-59 years who received an inactivated influenza vaccine.

The rearrangement joins TRBV29-1 to TRBJ2-1; no clear D gene. In germline, CDR1 is SQVTM, CDR2 ANQGSEA. Trimming cost V 7 bases and J 8 bases, with 15 bases left between them. The CDR3 runs 12 residues. The CDR3 nucleotides are TGCAGCGCCCATCCCTCCGCGTATGAGCAGTTCTTC. It yields the protein CSAHPSAYEQFF.

The chain carries TRBV4-1 and TRBJ2-1, with TRBD2 matching 8 bases. From germline, CDR1 is MGHRA and CDR2 YSYEKL. The CDR3 runs 16 residues. V dropped 3 bases and J dropped 3; count of bases not matched to a gene: 7. The CDR3 DNA is TGCGCCAGCAGCCATGAAGCGGGAGATGACTACAATGAGCAGTTCTTC. Protein sequence: CASSHEAGDDYNEQFF.

This clonotype was seen more than once but under ten times. The CDR3 DNA is TGTGCCAGCAGCCAAATACAGGGCCAGCCCCAGCATTTT. This encodes CASSQIQGQPQHF. V is TRBV4-2 and J is TRBJ1-5; D might be TRBD1 (6 bases). The germline gives CDR1 LGHNA, CDR2 YNFKEQ. V lost 2 bases and J lost 7, with 9 bases in between. The CDR3 sequence is 13 residues long.

This chain links TRBV20-1 with TRBJ2-7; 10 nucleotides agree with TRBD2. V trimming: 5 bases; J trimming: 2 bases; junction bases outside the gene matches: 3. This CDR3 region has 13 residues. Germline V gives CDR1 DFQATT, CDR2 SNEGSKA (reference sequence). CDR3 protein: CSAPLAGAYEQYF. CDR3 coding DNA: TGCAGTGCTCCTCTAGCGGGGGCCTACGAGCAGTACTTC.

DNA of the CDR3: TGTGCCAGCTCACCTCTTCCTAGAGATGCCTATACGCAGTATTTT. It translates to CASSPLPRDAYTQYF. The rearrangement links TRBV18 to TRBJ2-3; the D is unclear. CDR3 length: 15 residues. With 3 bases removed from V and 7 bases from J, the gap between germline ends came to 17 bases. CDR1 is KGHSH, CDR2 LQKENI, per germline.

J is TRBJ2-3 and V is TRBV6-2 or TRBV6-3; 8 nucleotides match TRBD2. There are 14 residues in the CDR3. V dropped 5 bases and J dropped 7; count of bases not matched to a gene: 8. Germline V gene sequence: CDR1 MNHEY, CDR2 SVGEGT. The CDR3 nucleotides are TGTGCCAGCAGTGAGGTAGCGGGGAGGTATACGCAGTATTTT. The encoded protein is CASSEVAGRYTQYF.

This clonotype was detected a few times. The chain couples TRBV7-9 to TRBJ2-7; no clear D gene. The germline gives CDR1 SEHNR, CDR2 FQNEAQ (reference sequence). Trimming removed 5 bases from V and 1 base from J, with 12 bases in between. The CDR3 covers 14 residues. Here the CDR3 reads CASSALDGSYEQYF. The CDR3 DNA is TGTGCCAGCAGCGCATTGGACGGTTCCTACGAGCAGTACTTC.

The CDR3 reads CASSQTGTSRDEQFF. Here the CDR3 DNA reads TGTGCCAGCAGCCAAACCGGGACTAGCAGGGATGAGCAGTTCTTC. V usage is TRBV28 and J usage is TRBJ2-1, with 9 bases matching TRBD2. CDR3 length: 15 residues. CDR1 and CDR2 from the germline V gene are MDHEN and SYDVKM. V was clipped by 6 bases and J by 8 bases; unmatched bases: 11. Full variable domain (outside the CDR3, taken from reference TRBV28 and TRBJ2-1): DVKVTQSSRYLVKRTGEKVFLECVQDMDHENMFWYRQDPGLGLRLIYFSYDVKMKEKGDIPEGYSVSREKKERFSLILESASTNQTSMYLCASSQTGTSRDEQFFGPGTRLTVL.

This clonotype was recorded a few times. The genes are TRBV6-2 or TRBV6-3 and TRBJ2-7, with D tentatively TRBD1 (5 bases). Germline assignment: CDR1 MNHEY and CDR2 SVGEGT. There are 15 residues in the CDR3. Trimming took off 4 bases at V and 4 bases at J, with 17 bases between the two ends. For the CDR3, the DNA is TGTGCCAGCAGTTCCAGGGCCCAAAGGTTGTACGAGCAGTACTTC. This encodes CASSSRAQRLYEQYF.

The chain carries TRBV12-3 or TRBV12-4 and TRBJ2-6; 8 bases line up with TRBD2. V lost 10 bases and J lost 1; bases outside the gene matches: 6. The CDR3 is 15 residues long. The CDR3 nucleotides read TGTGCCATTCGGGGGGGGAAGTCTGGGGCCAACGTCCTGACTTTC. This translates into CAIRGGKSGANVLTF.

This sequence joins TRBV7-2 and TRBJ1-2; TRBD1 might be the D (6 bases). The V gene lost 5 bases and the J gene lost 7 bases, with 26 bases spanning the gap. Germline V CDR1 and CDR2: SGHTA, FQGNSA. CDR3 size: 17 residues. CDR3 loop: CASSPRGPGAAKGGYTF. CDR3 sequence (DNA): TGTGCCAGCAGCCCGAGGGGTCCAGGGGCGGCTAAGGGTGGCTACACCTTC.

The chain recombines TRBV20-1 with TRBJ2-5, with TRBD1 matching over 7 bases. The CDR3 extends over 14 amino acids. J gave up 1 base and V 2 bases, and 4 bases lay outside the gene matches. The V gene's germline CDR1 is DFQATT and CDR2 SNEGSKA (reference sequence). CDR3 nucleotides: TGCAGTGCTAGAAGGACAGGCCTCCAAGAGACCCAGTACTTC. Its protein is CSARRTGLQETQYF.

V gene TRBV20-1 combines with J gene TRBJ2-3; 13 bases map to TRBD2. This CDR3 contains 15 residues. CDR1 and CDR2 (germline): DFQATT, SNEGSKA (reference sequence). J lost 7 bases, V lost 5 bases, and 9 bases had no gene match. The CDR3 region has the DNA TGCAGTGCTTGGACTAGCGGGGGACCGAGTAATACGCAGTATTTT. Its translation: CSAWTSGGPSNTQYF.

This clonotype has just a few counts. V gene TRBV6-1 combines with J gene TRBJ1-2; 8 nucleotides line up with TRBD1. Germline values: CDR1 MNHNS, CDR2 SASEGT. V lost 7 bases, J lost 0 bases, and 10 bases stayed unmatched. The CDR3 contains 16 residues. The CDR3, as DNA: TGTGCCAGCACCCCAGGGGGCACTGTTTCTAACTATGGCTACACCTTC. Amino acid sequence: CASTPGGTVSNYGYTF.

This clonotype was seen only a few times. V is TRBV5-6 and J is TRBJ1-2; D remains unclear. The V and J ends lost 0 bases and 4 bases respectively, with 13 bases between them. The CDR3 loop spans 15 amino acids. Germline V lookup: CDR1 SGHDT, CDR2 YYEEEE. The CDR3 DNA reads as TGTGCCAGCAGCTTGGTGGAGGGCTTGAGCTATGGCTACACCTTC. This sequence encodes CASSLVEGLSYGYTF.

This clonotype was detected only a few times. The V gene is TRBV15, the J gene TRBJ2-7; D is uncertain. The germline CDR1 and CDR2 sequences are LNHNV and YYDKDF (reference sequence). V lost 4 bases to trimming and J lost 2 bases, with 9 bases between them. The CDR3 loop spans 13 amino acids. CDR3 sequence: CATSIEVTYEQYF. The CDR3 bases are TGTGCCACCAGCATTGAGGTAACCTACGAGCAGTACTTC.

The chain employs TRBV6-2 or TRBV6-3 and TRBJ2-3; D not certain. V lost 2 bases, J lost 8 bases, and 14 bases lay in between. Germline V gene sequence: CDR1 MNHEY, CDR2 SVGEGT. The CDR3 is 14 amino acids. The CDR3 spells CASSYPPTWATQYF. For the CDR3, the DNA is TGTGCCAGCAGTTACCCTCCGACCTGGGCTACGCAGTATTTT.

The chain carries TRBV5-1 and TRBJ2-5, with D possibly matching TRBD1 (6 bases). V lost 1 base, J lost 4 bases, and 11 bases lay in between. Per the germline V gene, CDR1 is SGHRS and CDR2 is YFSETQ. This CDR3 has 14 residues. The CDR3 DNA follows: TGCGCCAGCAGCTTGAACAGGGCGGGAGAGACCCAGTACTTC. This gives the protein CASSLNRAGETQYF.

In this sample, this clonotype turned up many times. The V and J genes are TRBV12-3 or TRBV12-4 and TRBJ2-2; D is unclear. The V and J ends lost 5 bases and 6 bases respectively, with 13 bases between them. The CDR3 contains 14 residues. As DNA, the CDR3 is TGTGCCAGCAGTCTCTCAGGTGTAGCCGGGGAGCTGTTTTTT. Translated, it gives CASSLSGVAGELFF.

This chain uses TRBV6-2 or TRBV6-3 with TRBJ2-7; 13 nucleotides align to TRBD2. Germline V gives CDR1 MNHEY, CDR2 SVGEGT. The CDR3 extends over 16 amino acids. Losses at the gene ends were 6 bases for V and 5 bases for J; bases not matched to a gene: 10. The CDR3 protein is CASSQTSGRAHHEQYF. The CDR3 nucleotides read TGTGCCAGCAGCCAAACTAGCGGGAGGGCCCACCACGAGCAGTACTTC.

In the case of this clonotype: This may be a read error: a much more frequent sequence differs by one nucleotide. This rearrangement joins TRBV12-3 or TRBV12-4 to TRBJ1-1; a weak D match, TRBD1 (5 bases). CDR3 length: 14 amino acids. CDR3 residues: CASSFWEMDTEACF. The CDR3 nucleotides are TGTGCCAGCAGTTTCTGGGAGATGGACACTGAAGCTTGCTTT.

The chain carries TRBV14 and TRBJ2-7, with 7 nucleotides matching TRBD2. Germline CDR1 and CDR2: SGHDN and FVKESK. The ends lost 3 bases at V and 3 bases at J; junction bases unmatched: 5. The CDR3 consists of 14 residues. Here the CDR3 reads CASSQLSGVYEQYF. CDR3 coding DNA: TGTGCCAGCAGCCAGTTAAGCGGGGTCTACGAGCAGTACTTC.

The chain combines TRBV7-2 with TRBJ1-6; no clear D gene. Trimming removed 3 bases from V and 7 bases from J, with 16 bases in between. Germline assignment: CDR1 SGHTA and CDR2 FQGNSA. The CDR3 loop spans 16 amino acids. The CDR3, as DNA: TGTGCCAGCAGCTTCAGACTCAGATTCGAAAATTCACCCCTCCACTTT. This translates into CASSFRLRFENSPLHF.

This clonotype turned up a few times. This chain joins TRBV20-1 and TRBJ2-2; 9 bases agree with TRBD1. The CDR3 is 14 amino acids. CDR1 and CDR2 (germline): DFQATT, SNEGSKA (reference sequence). After removal of 6 bases from V and 1 base from J, the junction contained 3 bases not matched to a gene. CDR3 nucleotides: TGCAGTGCCGGACAGGGGATGAACACCGGGGAGCTGTTTTTT. Encoded protein: CSAGQGMNTGELFF.

This chain links TRBV14 with TRBJ2-1, with a tentative D call TRBD1 (6 bases). Germline CDR1 and CDR2: SGHDN and FVKESK. The CDR3 consists of 13 residues. V was pared by 1 base and J by 11 bases, with 12 bases between. CDR3 sequence reads: CASSQGAGAQQFF. The CDR3 region has the DNA TGTGCCAGCAGCCAAGGTGCAGGGGCTCAGCAGTTCTTC. The full variable domain, rest sourced from reference TRBV14 and TRBJ2-1, is EAGVTQFPSHSVIEKGQTVTLRCDPISGHDNLYWYRRVMGKEIKFLLHFVKESKQDESGMPNNRFLAERTGGTYSTLKVQPAELEDSGVYFCASSQGAGAQQFFGPGTRLTVL.